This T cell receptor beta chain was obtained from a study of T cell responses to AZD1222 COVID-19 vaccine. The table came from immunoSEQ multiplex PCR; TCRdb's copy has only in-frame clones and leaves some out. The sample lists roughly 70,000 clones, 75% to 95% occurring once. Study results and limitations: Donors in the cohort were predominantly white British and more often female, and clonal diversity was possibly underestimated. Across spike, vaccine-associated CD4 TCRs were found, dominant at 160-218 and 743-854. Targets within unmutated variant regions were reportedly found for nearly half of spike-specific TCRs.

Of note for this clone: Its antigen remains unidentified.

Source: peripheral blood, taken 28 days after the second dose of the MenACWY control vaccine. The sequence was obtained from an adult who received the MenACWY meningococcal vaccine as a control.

The CDR3: CASSFSGTPYEQYF. The CDR3 nucleotides are TGTGCCAGCAGTTTTAGCGGGACTCCCTACGAGCAGTACTTC. The V gene is TRBV6-2 or TRBV6-3, the J gene TRBJ2-7; 8 nucleotides line up with TRBD2. J was trimmed by 2 bases and V by 4 bases; bases with no gene match: 4. Germline assignment: CDR1 MNHEY and CDR2 SVGEGT. This CDR3 has 14 residues.